This record concerns one T cell receptor (beta chain) sequence. The target of this receptor is not known. Within one base of it there is no much larger clone, and no base qualities were kept. This entry comes from a study of shared clonotypes between healthy human individuals (dated by TCRdb to the early 2020s). Broadly, across the study: A few men and two women, aged 18 to 49 years, made up the cohort. Per donor, three plates each were used for CD4 naive and CD4 memory, two for CD8 naive, and one for CD8 memory. To estimate repertoire size and how much clonotypes are shared between individuals, the study performed deep sequencing of blood TCR repertoires from a handful of healthy adults. Different laboratories and diverse techniques were used to prepare libraries and sequence TCR repertoires, to increase sequencing depth and limit assay-specific biases. Between about 0.94 and 8.9 billion PBMCs per donor were obtained by leukapheresis. What the research found in general, with its limitations: Sampling was limited to blood, and TCR repertoires in tissue likely differ from TCR repertoires in blood. Sharing across several donors was observed for approximately 4.6% of naive CD4, 3.5% of naive CD8, over 2% of memory CD4, and around 0.44% of memory CD8 clonotypes. Based on pairwise subsampling, the degree of clonotype sharing among donors was expected to be affected by sequencing depth. Estimated clonotype richness was generally larger for naive than for memory subsets. Because the study included only a small number of donors, the genetic and exposure-history diversity represented was limited. Compared with non-shared clonotypes, the clonotypes found in all four sorted-subset donors had higher generation probabilities. Incomplete sequencing was indicated by rarefaction of sorted-subset datasets, despite the large sequencing depth.

TCR CDR3 regions were amplified from genomic DNA by multiplex PCR using the deep immunoSEQ assay. Genomic DNA extracted from each cell subset was distributed evenly over all wells of several immunoSEQ 96-well plates, and each plate served as one replicate. For sorted subsets, approximately 200 ng of genomic DNA, equivalent to some 30,000 T cell genomes, went into each replicate PCR. Purified libraries were measured with a Qubit 3.0 fluorometer, size-checked on a Bioanalyzer 2100, and measured again with the KAPA Library Quantification kit. Each immunoSEQ 96-well plate was sequenced on its own single-read 150-cycle Illumina NextSeq 550 flow cell. Under the source paper's analysis protocol: The immunoSEQ output contained only junctional sequences without quality scores, so filtering could not match that applied to full-length reads. To assign V/J genes and CDR3, sequences were annotated using PyIR, a Python wrapper for IgBLAST v1.9, with IMGT germline references. Reads were removed for weak V/J assignments (E-value above 1e-6), missing CDR3, stop codons, out-of-frame junctions, or ambiguous translated residues. V3J clonotypes were defined as sequences sharing an identical inferred V gene, J gene, and CDR3 amino acid sequence. Percentage overlap between repertoires was calculated by dividing the number of shared unique clonotypes by the size of the smaller repertoire. Repertoire richness was assessed with RTK rarefaction, the Chao1 estimator, and Recon v2.1 estimates of unobserved clonotypes. For all TCRbeta clonotypes obtained by the gDNA method from four donors, generation probabilities were computed with OLGA. Sourced from immuneACCESS, this table was stored by TCRdb with only in-frame sequences that have V and J called. A share of the clones is absent; for the studies checked, an unresolved V gene accounts for under half, and the remainder has no known explanation. The V and J calls and clone size were taken over from that table, and D and trimming were inferred from the DNA. This sample is represented by about 600,000 clones; 95% to 96% of them were singletons. The top ten clones comprise about 0.11% of the sample.

CD8 naive samples were CD45RO-negative cells positively selected for CCR7, giving a CD45RA+CCR7+ population that excluded TemRA cells. The donors were healthy, HIV-negative adults who had no recently reported acute infections or vaccinations. Only Caucasian adults living in Nashville, Tennessee, USA were represented among the donors. After blood collection by leukapheresis, PBMCs were isolated using Ficoll-Histopaque density gradient centrifugation and then cryopreserved in the vapor phase of liquid nitrogen. Analytical flow cytometry was used to check the purity and quantity of each magnetically sorted T cell population. From each sorted fraction, genomic DNA was isolated and quantified by UV absorbance on a Nanodrop 2000c. The clonotype comes from a woman aged 25 to 39 in good health. The sequenced sample was naive CD8+ T cells sorted from blood. This specimen's cell subset or site label, interpreted: CD45RA+CCR7+.

The DNA sequence follows: TGTGCCAGCAGCCAATTCCAGGGGTCCTACAATGAGCAGTTCTTC. This sequence encodes CASSQFQGSYNEQFF. The chain uses TRBV14 and TRBJ2-1, with a weak D call of TRBD1 (6 bases match). Trimming removed 2 bases from V and 1 base from J, leaving 9 bases between the germline ends. The germline V gene yields SGHDN for CDR1 and FVKESK for CDR2. The CDR3 contains 15 residues, cysteine and phenylalanine counted. Only the CDR3 DNA is retained, 45 bases long and in frame from the first base.